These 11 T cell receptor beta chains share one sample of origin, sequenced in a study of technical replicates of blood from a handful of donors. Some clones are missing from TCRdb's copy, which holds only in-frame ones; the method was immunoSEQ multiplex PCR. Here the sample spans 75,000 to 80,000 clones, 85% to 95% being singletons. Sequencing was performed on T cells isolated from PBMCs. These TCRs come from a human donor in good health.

The CDR3 reads CASSQESRGEETQYF. DNA of the CDR3: TGCGCCAGCAGCCAAGAGTCCCGGGGGGAAGAGACCCAGTACTTC. The chain has TRBV4-3 and TRBJ2-5, with 7 bases identical to TRBD2. With 0 bases clipped from V and 3 bases from J, the junction kept 4 bases outside the gene matches. The germline CDR1 and CDR2 sequences are LGHNA and YSLEER. The CDR3 runs to 15 residues.

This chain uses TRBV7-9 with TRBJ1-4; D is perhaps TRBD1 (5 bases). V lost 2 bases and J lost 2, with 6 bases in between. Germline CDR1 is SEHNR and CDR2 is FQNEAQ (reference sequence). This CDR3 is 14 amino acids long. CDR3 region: CASSLRGTNEKLFF. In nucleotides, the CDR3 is TGTGCCAGCAGCTTAAGGGGCACTAATGAAAAACTGTTTTTT.

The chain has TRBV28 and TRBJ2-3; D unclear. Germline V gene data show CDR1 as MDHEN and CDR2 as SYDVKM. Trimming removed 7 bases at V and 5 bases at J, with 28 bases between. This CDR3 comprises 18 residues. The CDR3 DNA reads TGTGCCAGCAAGACCACCAGGTTTGGGTTCGGTGGGCAAGATACGCAGTATTTT. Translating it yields CASKTTRFGFGGQDTQYF.

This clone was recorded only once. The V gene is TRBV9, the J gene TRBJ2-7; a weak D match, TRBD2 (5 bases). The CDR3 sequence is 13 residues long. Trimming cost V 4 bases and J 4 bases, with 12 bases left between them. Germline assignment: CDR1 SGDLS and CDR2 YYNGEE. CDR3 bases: TGTGCCAGCAGCATCGAGGGCGATTACGAGCAGTACTTC. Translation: CASSIEGDYEQYF.

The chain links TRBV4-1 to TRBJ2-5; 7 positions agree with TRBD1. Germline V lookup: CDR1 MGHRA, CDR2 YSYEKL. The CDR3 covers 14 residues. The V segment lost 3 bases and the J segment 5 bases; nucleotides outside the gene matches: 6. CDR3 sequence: CASSQRTGSETQYF. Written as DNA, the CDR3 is TGCGCCAGCAGCCAGCGGACAGGTTCGGAGACCCAGTACTTC.

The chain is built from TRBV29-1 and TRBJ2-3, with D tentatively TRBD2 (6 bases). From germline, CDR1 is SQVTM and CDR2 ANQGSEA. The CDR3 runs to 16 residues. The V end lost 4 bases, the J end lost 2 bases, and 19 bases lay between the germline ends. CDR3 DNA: TGCAGCGTTGTGTTTTATCGCGGGATAGTCACAGATACGCAGTATTTT. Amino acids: CSVVFYRGIVTDTQYF.

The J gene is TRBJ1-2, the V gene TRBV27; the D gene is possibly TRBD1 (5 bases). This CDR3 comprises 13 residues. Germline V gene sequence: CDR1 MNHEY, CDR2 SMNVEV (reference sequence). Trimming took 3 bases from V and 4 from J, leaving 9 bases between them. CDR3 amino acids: CASSFQGSYGYTF. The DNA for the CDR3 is TGTGCCAGCAGTTTTCAGGGTTCCTATGGCTACACCTTC.

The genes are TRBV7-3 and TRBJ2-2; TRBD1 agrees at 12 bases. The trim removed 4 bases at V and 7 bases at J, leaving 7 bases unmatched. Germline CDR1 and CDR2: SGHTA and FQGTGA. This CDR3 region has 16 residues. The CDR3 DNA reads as TGTGCCAGCAGCTACGGGACAGGGGGCGCCGGCGGGGAGCTGTTTTTT. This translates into CASSYGTGGAGGELFF.

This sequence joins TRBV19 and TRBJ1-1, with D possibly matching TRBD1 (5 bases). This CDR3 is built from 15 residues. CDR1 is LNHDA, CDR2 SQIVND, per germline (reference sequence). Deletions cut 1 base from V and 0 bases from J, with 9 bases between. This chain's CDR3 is CASSIGGRVNTEAFF. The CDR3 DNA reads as TGTGCCAGTAGTATAGGTGGCAGGGTGAACACTGAAGCTTTCTTT.

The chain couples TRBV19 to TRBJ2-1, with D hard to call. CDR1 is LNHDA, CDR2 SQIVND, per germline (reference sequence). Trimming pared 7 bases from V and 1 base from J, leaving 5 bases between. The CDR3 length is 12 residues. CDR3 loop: CASTGSYNEQFF. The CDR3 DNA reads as TGTGCCAGTACGGGTTCCTACAATGAGCAGTTCTTC. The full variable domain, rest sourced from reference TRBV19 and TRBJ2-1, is DGGITQSPKYLFRKEGQNVTLSCEQNLNHDAMYWYRQDPGQGLRLIYYSQIVNDFQKGDIAEGYSVSREKKESFPLTVTSAQKNPTAFYLCASTGSYNEQFFGPGTRLTVL.

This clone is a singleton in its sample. The CDR3 coding sequence is TGTGCCAGCAGTGAGCGGAGTAGCGACTCCTACGAGCAGTACTTC. It translates to CASSERSSDSYEQYF. The chain links TRBV2 to TRBJ2-7; a possible D gene is TRBD2 (5 bases). The CDR3 length is 15 residues. V was trimmed by 3 bases and J by 0 bases, leaving 12 bases between them. Germline V gene lookup returns CDR1 SNHLY and CDR2 FYNNEI.